Below, one T cell receptor beta chain is given with its context. The sample belongs to a study of blood T cell repertoires in COVID-19. In germline, CDR1 is MNHEY, CDR2 SMNVEV (reference sequence). The CDR3 loop spans 11 amino acids. V lost 8 bases to trimming and J lost 5 bases; unmatched junction nucleotides: 2. Only in-frame clones appear in the TCRdb table, and some are missing; sequencing was by immunoSEQ multiplex PCR. Of 130,000 or so clones in the sample, 86% were seen once. The rearrangement links TRBV27 to TRBJ2-5; 7 nucleotides match TRBD1. The material sequenced was peripheral blood. The TCR was taken from a woman aged 55-69 years with acute or convalescent COVID-19. The CDR3 protein is CASGQAETQYF. The DNA of the CDR3 is TGTGCCAGCGGACAGGCGGAGACCCAGTACTTC.